The clone carrying this T cell receptor beta chain turned up a few times. Its antigen is unknown. The DNA ends 3 residues before the CDR3 does, and the rest of the CDR3 is filled in from the germline J gene. Germline-derived CDR1 and CDR2 are SGHTA and FQGTGA. Trimming cost V 5 bases and J 5 bases; bases outside gene matches: 8. The CDR3 covers 15 residues. Profiled with immunoSEQ multiplex PCR; TCRdb holds only in-frame clones, not every one. The table lists about 28,000 clones, with no singletons. This sample was included in a study of T cell clonality in common variable immunodeficiency. Study outcomes and limitations: Fewer deletions and N-nucleotide insertions were reportedly seen in common variable immunodeficiency TCR beta sequences.

The chain recombines TRBV7-3 with TRBJ2-2, with 7 bases identical to TRBD2. This receptor was obtained from a human donor with common variable immunodeficiency. The sample taken for sequencing was peripheral blood mononuclear cells. The chain's CDR3 is CASSPGGTSTGELFF. The DNA read from the CDR3 is TGTGCCAGCAGCCCCGGGGGGACCTCGACCGGGGAG.